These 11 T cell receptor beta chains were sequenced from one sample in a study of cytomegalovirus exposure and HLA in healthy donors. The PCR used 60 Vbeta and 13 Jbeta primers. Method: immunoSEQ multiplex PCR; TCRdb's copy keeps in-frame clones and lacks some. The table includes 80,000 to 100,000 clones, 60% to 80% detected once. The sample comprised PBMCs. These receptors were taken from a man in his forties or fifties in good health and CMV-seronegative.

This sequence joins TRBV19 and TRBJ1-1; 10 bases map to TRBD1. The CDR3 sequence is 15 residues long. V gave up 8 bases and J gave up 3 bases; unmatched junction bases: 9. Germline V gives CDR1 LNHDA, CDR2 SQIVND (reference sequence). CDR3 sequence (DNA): TGTGCCAGTCAAGCGGGACAGGGGATGGACACTGAAGCTTTCTTT. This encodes CASQAGQGMDTEAFF. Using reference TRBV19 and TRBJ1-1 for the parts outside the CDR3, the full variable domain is DGGITQSPKYLFRKEGQNVTLSCEQNLNHDAMYWYRQDPGQGLRLIYYSQIVNDFQKGDIAEGYSVSREKKESFPLTVTSAQKNPTAFYLCASQAGQGMDTEAFFGQGTRLTVV.

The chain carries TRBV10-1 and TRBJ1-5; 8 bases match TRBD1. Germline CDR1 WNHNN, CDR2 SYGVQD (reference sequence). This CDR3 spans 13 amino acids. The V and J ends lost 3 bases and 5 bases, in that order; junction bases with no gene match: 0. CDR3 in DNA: TGCGCCAGCAGTGACAGGGGGCATCAGCCCCAGCATTTT. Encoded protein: CASSDRGHQPQHF.

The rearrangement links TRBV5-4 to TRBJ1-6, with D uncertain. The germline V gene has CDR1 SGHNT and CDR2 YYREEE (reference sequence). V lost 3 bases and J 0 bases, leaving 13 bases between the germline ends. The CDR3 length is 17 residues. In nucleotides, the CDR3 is TGTGCCAGCAGCTCGCCCGGTCTGAGCTCCTATAATTCACCCCTCCACTTT. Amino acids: CASSSPGLSSYNSPLHF.

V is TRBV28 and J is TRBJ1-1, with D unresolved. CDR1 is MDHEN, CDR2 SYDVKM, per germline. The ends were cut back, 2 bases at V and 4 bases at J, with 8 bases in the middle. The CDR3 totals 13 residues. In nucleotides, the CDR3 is TGTGCCAGCAGTTTAGTTAAGAGCACTGAAGCTTTCTTT. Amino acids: CASSLVKSTEAFF. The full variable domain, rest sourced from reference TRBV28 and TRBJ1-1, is DVKVTQSSRYLVKRTGEKVFLECVQDMDHENMFWYRQDPGLGLRLIYFSYDVKMKEKGDIPEGYSVSREKKERFSLILESASTNQTSMYLCASSLVKSTEAFFGQGTRLTVV.

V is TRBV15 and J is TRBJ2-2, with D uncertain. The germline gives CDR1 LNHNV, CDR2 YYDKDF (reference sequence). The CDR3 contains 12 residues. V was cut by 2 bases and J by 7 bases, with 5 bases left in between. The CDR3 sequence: CATSRNGGELFF. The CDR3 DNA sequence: TGTGCCACCAGCAGAAACGGCGGGGAGCTGTTTTTT.

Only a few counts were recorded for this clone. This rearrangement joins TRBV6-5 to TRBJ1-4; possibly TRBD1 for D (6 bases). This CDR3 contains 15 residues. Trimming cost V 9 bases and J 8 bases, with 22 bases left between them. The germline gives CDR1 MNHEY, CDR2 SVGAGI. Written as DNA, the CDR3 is TGTGCCAGTCGGGGGGGCGGTGTAGGCGGCGAAAAACTGTTTTTT. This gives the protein CASRGGGVGGEKLFF.

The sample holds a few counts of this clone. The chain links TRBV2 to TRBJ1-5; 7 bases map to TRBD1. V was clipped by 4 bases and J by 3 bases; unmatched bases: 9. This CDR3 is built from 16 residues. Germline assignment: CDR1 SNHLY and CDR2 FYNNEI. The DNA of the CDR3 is TGTGCCAGCAGTGGTACAGGGGATAGATACAATCAGCCCCAGCATTTT. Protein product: CASSGTGDRYNQPQHF. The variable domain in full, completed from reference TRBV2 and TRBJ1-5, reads EPEVTQTPSHQVTQMGQEVILRCVPISNHLYFYWYRQILGQKVEFLVSFYNNEISEKSEIFDDQFSVERPDGSNFTLKIRSTKLEDSAMYFCASSGTGDRYNQPQHFGDGTRLSIL.

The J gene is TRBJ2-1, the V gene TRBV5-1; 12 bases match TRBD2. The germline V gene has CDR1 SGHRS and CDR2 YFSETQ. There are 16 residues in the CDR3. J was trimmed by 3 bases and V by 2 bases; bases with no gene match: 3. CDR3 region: CASSFLAGGDYNEQFF. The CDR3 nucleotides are TGCGCCAGCAGCTTTCTAGCGGGGGGGGACTACAATGAGCAGTTCTTC. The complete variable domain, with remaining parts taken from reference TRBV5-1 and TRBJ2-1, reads KAGVTQTPRYLIKTRGQQVTLSCSPISGHRSVSWYQQTPGQGLQFLFEYFSETQRNKGNFPGRFSGRQFSNSRSEMNVSTLELGDSALYLCASSFLAGGDYNEQFFGPGTRLTVL.

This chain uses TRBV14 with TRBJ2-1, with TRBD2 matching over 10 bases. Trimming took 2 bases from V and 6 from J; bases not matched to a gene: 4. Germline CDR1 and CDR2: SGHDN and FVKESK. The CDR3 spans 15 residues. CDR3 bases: TGTGCCAGCAGCCAAAAGACTAGCGGGCGCAATGAGCAGTTCTTC. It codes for CASSQKTSGRNEQFF. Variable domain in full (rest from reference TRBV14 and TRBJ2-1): EAGVTQFPSHSVIEKGQTVTLRCDPISGHDNLYWYRRVMGKEIKFLLHFVKESKQDESGMPNNRFLAERTGGTYSTLKVQPAELEDSGVYFCASSQKTSGRNEQFFGPGTRLTVL.

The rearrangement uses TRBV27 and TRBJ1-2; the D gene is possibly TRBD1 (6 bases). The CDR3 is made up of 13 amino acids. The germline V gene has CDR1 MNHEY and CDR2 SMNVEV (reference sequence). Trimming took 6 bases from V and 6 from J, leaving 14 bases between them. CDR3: CASSSTGTDGYTF. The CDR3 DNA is TGTGCCAGCAGCTCTACAGGGACGGATGGCTACACCTTC.

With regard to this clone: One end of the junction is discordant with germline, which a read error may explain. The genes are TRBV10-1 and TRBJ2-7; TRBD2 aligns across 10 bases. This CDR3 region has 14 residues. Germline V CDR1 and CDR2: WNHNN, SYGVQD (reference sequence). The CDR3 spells CANSESGRAGEQYF. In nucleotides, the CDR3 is TGCGCCAACAGTGAGAGCGGGAGGGCCGGCGAGCAGTACTTC.